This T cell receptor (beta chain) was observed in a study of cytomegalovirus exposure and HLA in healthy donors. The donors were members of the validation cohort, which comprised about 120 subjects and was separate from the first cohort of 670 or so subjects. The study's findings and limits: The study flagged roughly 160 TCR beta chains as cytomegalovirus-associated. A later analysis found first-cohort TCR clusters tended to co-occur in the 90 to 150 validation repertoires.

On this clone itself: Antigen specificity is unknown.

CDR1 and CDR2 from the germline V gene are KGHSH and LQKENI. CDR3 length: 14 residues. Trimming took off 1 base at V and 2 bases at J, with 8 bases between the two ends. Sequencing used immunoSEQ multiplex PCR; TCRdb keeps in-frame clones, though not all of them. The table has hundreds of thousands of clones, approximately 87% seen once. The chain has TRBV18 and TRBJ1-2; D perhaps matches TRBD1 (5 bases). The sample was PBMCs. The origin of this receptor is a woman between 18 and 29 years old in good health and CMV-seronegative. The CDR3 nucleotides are TGTGCCAGCTCACCACAGGGACCCAACTATGGCTACACCTTC. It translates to CASSPQGPNYGYTF.